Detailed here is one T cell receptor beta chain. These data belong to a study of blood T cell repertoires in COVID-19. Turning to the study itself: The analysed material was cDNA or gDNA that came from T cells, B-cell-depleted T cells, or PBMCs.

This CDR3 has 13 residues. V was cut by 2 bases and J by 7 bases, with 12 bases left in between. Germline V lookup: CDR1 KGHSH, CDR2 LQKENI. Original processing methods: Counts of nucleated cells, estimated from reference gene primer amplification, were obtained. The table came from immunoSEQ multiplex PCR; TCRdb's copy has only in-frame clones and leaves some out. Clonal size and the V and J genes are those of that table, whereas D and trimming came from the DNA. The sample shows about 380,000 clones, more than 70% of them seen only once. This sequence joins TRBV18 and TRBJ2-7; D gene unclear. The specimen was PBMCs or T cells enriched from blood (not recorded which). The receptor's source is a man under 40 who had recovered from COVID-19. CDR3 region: CASSPSDTREQYF. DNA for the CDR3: TGTGCCAGCTCACCATCCGATACGAGGGAGCAGTACTTC.